Presented here are 26 T cell receptor beta chains from one specimen sequenced in a study of regulatory T cells in long-lasting Graves disease. HTBI primers from iRepertoire and Arm-PCR of CDR3 regions yielded the TCR beta libraries. TCRdb reprocessed the multiplex PCR reads with MiXCR, giving one entry per CDR3 protein. The sample lists under 450,000 distinct CDR3 sequences, approximately 23% occurring once. The time point: persistent/refractory GD, antithyroid drugs over 5 years with positive TRAb. RNA extracted from PBMCs served as the sequencing template. The sequencing used peripheral blood mononuclear cells (PBMCs), collected when the disease was refractory, from a patient treated with antithyroid drugs. The receptors shown here come from a woman in her 40s with Graves disease.

This clonotype showed up many times. The chain has TRBV28 and TRBJ2-7, with D unclear. Trimming took off 7 bases at V and 0 bases at J, with 16 bases between the two ends. This CDR3 has 15 residues. Germline CDR1 reads MDHEN; CDR2 reads SYDVKM. The CDR3, as DNA: TGTGCCAGCACCTACCGTGGTTCAGGCTCCTACGAGCAGTACTTC. It yields the protein CASTYRGSGSYEQYF.

The rearrangement uses TRBV10-1 and TRBJ2-2; 8 bases are a match to TRBD2. CDR3 size: 16 residues. Trimming removed 8 bases from V and 1 base from J; junction bases left unmatched: 9. Per germline, CDR1 WNHNN and CDR2 SYGVQD (reference sequence). CDR3 DNA sequence: TGCGCCAGCGGTACCCTTACTAGCGGGAACACCGGGGAGCTGTTTTTT. Translating it yields CASGTLTSGNTGELFF.

This clonotype was observed at least ten times. The gene calls are TRBV2 and TRBJ1-1; maybe TRBD1 (6 bases). The CDR3 extends over 13 amino acids. Germline CDR1 SNHLY, CDR2 FYNNEI. The germline V and J ends were trimmed by 6 bases and 3 bases, with 11 bases remaining between them. In nucleotides, the CDR3 is TGTGCCAGCAGGCTGGACAGCTACACTGAAGCTTTCTTT. Translation: CASRLDSYTEAFF.

V is TRBV28 and J is TRBJ2-7; weak D call: TRBD2 (6 bases). The CDR3 totals 15 residues. Germline values: CDR1 MDHEN, CDR2 SYDVKM. Trimming took 1 base from V and 4 from J, leaving 14 bases between them. The chain's CDR3 is CASSLLAEIPYEQYF. The DNA of the CDR3 is TGTGCCAGCAGTTTATTAGCGGAGATCCCTTACGAGCAGTACTTC.

This clonotype was detected ten times or more. The chain is built from TRBV20-1 and TRBJ1-4, with unresolved D. V lost 0 bases and J lost 7, with 12 bases in between. The CDR3 runs to 14 residues. From germline, CDR1 is DFQATT and CDR2 SNEGSKA (reference sequence). The CDR3 nucleotides read TGCAGTGCTAGAGAACAGTTGCAGATTGAAAAACTGTTTTTT. Translation gives CSAREQLQIEKLFF.

This clonotype occurred many times. The V and J genes are TRBV20-1 and TRBJ2-7, with TRBD1 matching over 10 bases. V gave up 1 base and J gave up 4 bases; unmatched junction bases: 4. The CDR3 runs 14 residues. Germline CDR1 is DFQATT and CDR2 is SNEGSKA (reference sequence). The CDR3 loop reads CSARGDRGMYEQYF. CDR3 bases: TGCAGTGCTAGAGGGGACAGGGGAATGTACGAGCAGTACTTC.

The chain carries TRBV2 and TRBJ2-3; TRBD2 aligns across 8 bases. TRBJ2-5 matches the DNA end more closely, so the J call is doubtful. Germline V gives CDR1 SNHLY, CDR2 FYNNEI. The CDR3 is 17 residues long. The CDR3 nucleotides read TGTGCCAGCAGCTCAGTCCCAGCGGGGGTAGGCACAGAGACCCAGTACTTC. It specifies CASSSVPAGVGTETQYF.

Concerning this clonotype: This may be a read error: a much more frequent sequence differs by one nucleotide. V gene TRBV9 combines with J gene TRBJ2-7; D unclear. The CDR3 spans 15 residues. Per the germline V gene, CDR1 is SGDLS and CDR2 is YYNGEE. CDR3 in DNA: TGTGCCAGCAGCGTAGGAAACCTCGCCTCCTGCGAGCAGTACTTC. Translation gives CASSVGNLASCEQYF.

The gene calls are TRBV7-3 and TRBJ1-1; D call uncertain. This CDR3 is built from 15 residues. In germline, CDR1 is SGHTA, CDR2 FQGTGA. The germline V and J ends were trimmed by 8 bases and 1 base, with 17 bases remaining between them. CDR3 sequence: CASSPGNLGNTEAFF. Here the CDR3 DNA reads TGTGCCAGCTCCCCGGGAAATTTGGGGAACACTGAAGCTTTCTTT.

This clonotype was counted only a few times. V usage is TRBV20-1 and J usage is TRBJ1-2; perhaps TRBD1 as D (6 bases). The CDR3 has 14 residues. Per germline, CDR1 DFQATT and CDR2 SNEGSKA (reference sequence). The V end lost 5 bases, the J end lost 13 bases, and 26 bases lay between the germline ends. The CDR3 DNA sequence: TGCAGTGCTGAGGACGGGCCGTTCTTAGAGGGGGGCACCTTC. This translates into CSAEDGPFLEGGTF.

On this clonotype itself: A clone one base away is much larger, so this may be a read error. The rearrangement uses TRBV27 and TRBJ1-2, with D unclear. The germline CDR1 and CDR2 sequences are MNHEY and SMNVEV (reference sequence). This CDR3 spans 15 amino acids. This CDR3 reads CASRASGSLIYGHTF. The CDR3 DNA reads as TGTGCCAGCAGGGCCTCCGGGTCCCTGATCTATGGCCACACCTTC.

This clonotype was counted a few times. A read error may explain this, as a much larger clone is one base away. This chain joins TRBV28 and TRBJ1-1; D not certain. This CDR3 has 14 amino acids. The germline V gene has CDR1 MDHEN and CDR2 SYDVKM. The CDR3, as DNA: TGTGCCAGCAGTCCGGGCCAGCGGAACACTAAAGCTTTCTTT. Its protein is CASSPGQRNTKAFF.

This clonotype occurred many times. The V and J genes are TRBV5-5 and TRBJ2-5; 12 bases map to TRBD2. The CDR3 has 17 residues. J was trimmed by 0 bases and V by 4 bases; bases with no gene match: 7. The germline gives CDR1 SGHKS, CDR2 YYEKEE (reference sequence). The CDR3 nucleotides read TGTGCCAGCAGCCCGGGGGGACTAGCGGGCAACCAAGAGACCCAGTACTTC. The encoded protein is CASSPGGLAGNQETQYF.

In its sample, this clonotype was seen a few times. The J gene is TRBJ1-1, the V gene TRBV7-3; D not resolved. The V end was cut by 3 bases, the J end by 0 bases, with 11 bases between. The CDR3 length is 15 residues. In germline, CDR1 is SGHTA, CDR2 FQGTGA. Here the CDR3 DNA reads TGTGCCAGCAGCTTCGGGGAGACTTTGAACACTGAAGCTTTCTTT. It is translated as CASSFGETLNTEAFF.

This clonotype was detected ten times or more. The gene calls are TRBV28 and TRBJ1-5; the match to TRBD1 covers 11 bases. The CDR3 loop spans 17 amino acids. Per germline, CDR1 MDHEN and CDR2 SYDVKM. Trimming at V came to 8 bases and at J to 3 bases, leaving 12 bases not matched to a gene. CDR3 loop: CASLEPPGQGDNQPQHF. CDR3 DNA sequence: TGTGCCAGCTTAGAGCCACCGGGACAGGGGGACAATCAGCCCCAGCATTTT.

This clonotype was seen repeatedly, ten times or more. The chain has TRBV12-3 or TRBV12-4 and TRBJ1-5; TRBD1 might be the D (5 bases). The CDR3 is made up of 14 amino acids. V shed 4 bases and J shed 2 bases, with 9 bases lying between them. CDR3 sequence reads: CASSSDSRNQPQHF. DNA of the CDR3: TGTGCCAGCAGTTCCGACAGCCGCAATCAGCCCCAGCATTTT.

The CDR3 coding sequence is TGTGCCAGCAGTTTGGCGGCAGAACCCCCGGTCGGGAACATTCAGTACTTC. Its protein is CASSLAAEPPVGNIQYF. This chain connects TRBV28 to TRBJ2-4; D unresolved. V was shortened by 3 bases and J by 7 bases, with 22 bases between the two germline ends. Germline lookup yields CDR1 MDHEN and CDR2 SYDVKM. The CDR3 extends over 17 amino acids.

This clonotype has at least ten counts. V usage is TRBV2 and J usage is TRBJ2-3; D remains unclear. Germline-derived CDR1 and CDR2 are SNHLY and FYNNEI. V gave up 8 bases and J gave up 1 base, with 13 bases separating them. The CDR3 covers 14 residues. Here the CDR3 reads CASVNLAGTDTQYF. CDR3 nucleotide sequence: TGTGCCAGCGTAAACTTAGCTGGCACAGATACGCAGTATTTT.

Only a few counts were recorded for this clonotype. V and J are TRBV3-1 and TRBJ1-4; D gene ambiguous. CDR1 and CDR2 from the germline V gene are LGHDT and YNNKEL (reference sequence). The CDR3 sequence is 12 residues long. V was shortened by 2 bases and J by 8 bases, with 6 bases between the two germline ends. The CDR3 DNA sequence: TGTGCCAGCAGCCAAATTGGGGAAAAACTGTTTTTT. It encodes CASSQIGEKLFF.

This clonotype was counted between two and nine times. The chain couples TRBV11-3 to TRBJ2-5; 10 bases match TRBD2. The CDR3 runs 16 residues. V was pared by 5 bases and J by 2 bases, with 8 bases of the junction left unmatched. Germline values: CDR1 SGHNT, CDR2 YENEEA. In DNA, the CDR3 is TGTGCCAGCAGCCGCCCCGAGCGGGAGGGGCAAGAGACCCAGTACTTC. This encodes CASSRPEREGQETQYF. Using reference TRBV11-3 and TRBJ2-5 for the parts outside the CDR3, the full variable domain is EAGVVQSPRYKIIEKKQPVAFWCNPISGHNTLYWYLQNLGQGPELLIRYENEEAVDDSQLPKDRFSAERLKGVDSTLKIQPAELGDSAVYLCASSRPEREGQETQYFGPGTRLLVL.

CDR3 nucleotides: TGCAGCGTTGGTCTCTACGAGCAGTACTTC. Amino acids: CSVGLYEQYF. J is TRBJ2-7 and V is TRBV29-1; D is ambiguous. V gave up 4 bases and J gave up 3 bases, with 4 bases separating them. CDR3 length: 10 amino acids. The germline CDR1 and CDR2 sequences are SQVTM and ANQGSEA.

This clonotype has ten or more counts. This chain links TRBV10-3 with TRBJ1-2; D gene uncertain. Trimming stripped 0 bases from V and 0 bases from J, with 5 bases between. Germline V lookup: CDR1 ENHRY, CDR2 SYGVKD. This CDR3 spans 14 amino acids. As DNA, the CDR3 is TGTGCCATCAGTGAGTCCGTGACTAACTATGGCTACACCTTC. Its protein product is CAISESVTNYGYTF.

The chain is built from TRBV3-1 and TRBJ2-2; 12 bases line up with TRBD2. Germline trimming cut 4 bases from V and 1 base from J; bases unmatched to any gene: 4. CDR1 and CDR2 (germline): LGHDT, YNNKEL (reference sequence). The CDR3 loop spans 17 amino acids. This CDR3 is CASSRGLAGWNTGELFF. For the CDR3, the DNA is TGTGCCAGCAGCCGAGGACTAGCGGGATGGAACACCGGGGAGCTGTTTTTT.

This clonotype was counted only a few times. The gene calls are TRBV5-1 and TRBJ2-7; D perhaps matches TRBD2 (7 bases). Deletions cut 3 bases from V and 0 bases from J, with 13 bases between. The CDR3 sequence is 15 residues long. Germline-derived CDR1 and CDR2 are SGHRS and YFSETQ. The CDR3 region is CASSSTGGPSYEQYF. CDR3 in DNA: TGCGCCAGCAGCTCAACGGGGGGCCCCTCCTACGAGCAGTACTTC.

In this sample, this clonotype turned up many times. The CDR3 here is CASTIGTEETQYF. The CDR3 nucleotides read TGTGCCAGCACCATTGGGACAGAAGAGACCCAGTACTTC. The rearrangement joins TRBV28 to TRBJ2-5; 7 positions match TRBD1. The CDR3 contains 13 residues. J gave up 3 bases and V 7 bases, and 5 bases lay outside the gene matches. Germline lookup yields CDR1 MDHEN and CDR2 SYDVKM.

This clonotype was found many times. The chain recombines TRBV28 with TRBJ1-2; TRBD1 aligns across 10 bases. This CDR3 spans 16 amino acids. V was pared by 5 bases and J by 8 bases, with 14 bases of the junction left unmatched. Germline V gene lookup returns CDR1 MDHEN and CDR2 SYDVKM. The CDR3 coding sequence is TGTGCCAGCAGTGCTCCGCCGGGACAGGGGACGGGGGGCTACACCTTC. It yields the protein CASSAPPGQGTGGYTF.